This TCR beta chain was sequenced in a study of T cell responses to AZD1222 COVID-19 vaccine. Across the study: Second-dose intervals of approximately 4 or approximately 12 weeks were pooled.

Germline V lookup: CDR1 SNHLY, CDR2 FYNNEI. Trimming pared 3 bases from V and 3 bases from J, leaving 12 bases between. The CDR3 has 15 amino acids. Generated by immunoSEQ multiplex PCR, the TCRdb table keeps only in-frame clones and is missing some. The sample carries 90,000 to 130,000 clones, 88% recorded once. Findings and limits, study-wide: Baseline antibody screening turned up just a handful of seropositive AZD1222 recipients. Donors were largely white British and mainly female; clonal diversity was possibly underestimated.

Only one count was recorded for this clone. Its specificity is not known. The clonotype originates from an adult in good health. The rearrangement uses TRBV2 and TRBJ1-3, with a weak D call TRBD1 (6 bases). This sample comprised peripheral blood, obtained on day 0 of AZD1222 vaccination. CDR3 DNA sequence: TGTGCCAGCAGTGACGCGGGGGCTAGTGGAAACACCATATATTTT. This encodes CASSDAGASGNTIYF.